This T cell receptor (beta chain) was sequenced for a study of T-cell memory formation after mild COVID-19. Study in general: For the most part, TCR clusters were specific to one donor.

Study-wide results and limits: There was a balanced CD4/CD8 profile in clones contracting day 15 to 85, and later expanders leaned CD4+. There were some responding clones in pre-infection memory, which suggested that cross-reactive memory had joined.

Only a few counts were recorded for this clonotype. Its antigen remains unidentified. Amplification by 5'RACE using constant-segment primers produced TCR alpha and TCR beta cDNA libraries that carried sample barcodes and UMIs. TCRdb re-derived calls from the 5' RACE reads in MiXCR, one entry per CDR3 protein. The sample contains a few hundred thousand distinct CDR3 sequences, around a tenth of which appear only once. Germline-derived CDR1 and CDR2 are SGHVS and FQNEAQ. The J segment lost 4 bases and the V segment lost 6 bases, leaving 11 bases of the junction unmatched. This CDR3 contains 15 residues.

Material for sequencing was PBMCs or a T cell subset sorted from them (not recorded which). This sequence was found in a man between 18 and 35 years old who had mild COVID-19 (a few samples of this study predate the infection). Cell type and time point are not known. V and J are TRBV7-8 and TRBJ1-2; 7 nucleotides match TRBD1. CDR3 coding DNA: TGTGCCAGCAGACTAACACAGGGGTTTGGCTATGGCTACACCTTC. This translates into CASRLTQGFGYGYTF.